Listed below are T cell receptor beta chains from one sample, sequenced in a study of blood T cell repertoires in COVID-19. Using immunoSEQ multiplex PCR, the repertoire was profiled, and TCRdb retains in-frame clones only, with some absent. This table holds some 70,000 clones, more than 60% found once. The source material was peripheral blood. The receptors originated from a woman in her forties or fifties with acute or convalescent COVID-19. Both conserved end residues are part of each CDR3. A D gene is named only where the DNA matches it firmly. Where a row states a size, it is once, few, many or the class of an expanded clone; other rows omit it.

TRBV30,.,TRBJ1-2,.,TGTGCCTCAGGGGACTATGGCTACACCTTC,CASGDYGYTF
TRBV10-1,.,TRBJ1-2,.,TGCGCCAGCAGCCCCGGGATTAACTATGGCTACACCTTC,CASSPGINYGYTF
TRBV6-5,.,TRBJ1-1,.,TGTGCCAGCGGGGGGGGCCCCCTGGACACTGAAGCTTTCTTT,CASGGGPLDTEAFF
TRBV18,.,TRBJ2-3,.,TGTGCCAGCTCACCAGACAATACAGATACGCAGTATTTT,CASSPDNTDTQYF
TRBV7-2,.,TRBJ2-2,few,TGTGCCAGCAGCTCCTACGGGGACACCGGGGAGCTGTTTTTT,CASSSYGDTGELFF
TRBV12-5,TRBD2,TRBJ2-1,.,TGTGCTAGTGCCTCGTGGGGCCAGCGGGGGGGCCCGGGTTACTCCTACAATGAGCAGTTCTTC,CASASWGQRGGPGYSYNEQFF
TRBV5-4,TRBD1,TRBJ2-2,.,TGTGCCAGCAGCACGGGGACAGGCGGAGGCACCGGGGAGCTGTTTTTT,CASSTGTGGGTGELFF
TRBV19,TRBD1,TRBJ2-7,many,TGTGCCAGTAGTAGCCGACAGGGGCAAACCTACGAGCAGTACTTC,CASSSRQGQTYEQYF
TRBV29-1,.,TRBJ2-1,.,TGCAGCGCGGGGTGGGAGCGGGATGAGCAGTTCTTC,CSAGWERDEQFF
TRBV29-1,.,TRBJ1-2,.,TGCAGCACCCGGACCCAAAGCGGGGGCTACACCTTC,CSTRTQSGGYTF
TRBV18,.,TRBJ2-1,.,TGTGCCAGCTCAACGAGGGTTGTGGGAGCCCAAAGATACAATGAGCAGTTCTTC,CASSTRVVGAQRYNEQFF